This T cell receptor beta chain was sequenced in a study of blood T cells in healthy people across ages (dated by TCRdb to 2013 to 2016). For the study in its entirety: In model experiments, template switching captured about one uniquely barcoded TCR beta cDNA molecule for every two T cells. Age-related changes in TCR beta repertoire diversity were measured in the study by deep sequencing normalized with unique cDNA molecular identifiers. Four age groups were formed from the donors: young (average about 15 years), middle-aged (around 41), aged (around 62) and long-lived (about 80). To avoid experimental bias, donors of different ages were randomly spread across the sequencing lanes. Two additional independent replicas of 1 million unique cDNA reads from the same blood draw were analyzed for two donors (one aged 18 to 30 and one aged 80 or older). On the study overall, not on this receptor specifically: As age increased, observed TCR beta diversity per million T cells dropped in a roughly linear way, and a significant reduction was already evident by age about 40. Total diversity estimates from one million sequenced T cells were considered lower bounds and underestimates. Since profiling was done on bulk unsorted PBMCs, naive and antigen-experienced compartments could not be conclusively compared. Observed TCR beta diversity correlated strongly with the percentage of naive T cells measured by flow cytometry. Because the CMV infection status of the donors was unknown, age-related changes in expanded clonotypes may potentially have been confounded. Compared with the aged group, the long-lived group had more naive CD4+ T cells, fewer expanded clones and increased TCR diversity, suggesting age selection.

For this clonotype: Its antigen remains unidentified. Nothing much larger sits one base from this clone, and base qualities are not available.

Systemically healthy Caucasian individuals from Russia, some 40 in total and aged roughly 6 to 100 years, were included as donors. Roughly 9 milliliters of peripheral blood were drawn from each donor into EDTA-treated Vacutainer tubes. Ficoll-Paque density-gradient centrifugation was used to isolate PBMCs, with at least 7 million per sample. Total RNA, at least 5.5 micrograms per sample, was extracted from PBMCs with Trizol reagent. Naive CD45RAhigh/CD27high T cell percentages were measured by flow cytometry on a PBMC aliquot from every donor. Libraries came from 5' RACE. The listed sequencing device is Illumina HiSeq 2500. A second roughly 6 to 12 cycle PCR used a sample-barcoded 5' primer and a J-beta primer mix. A unique molecular identifier was introduced onto each TCR beta cDNA molecule by a template-switch 5' adaptor carrying 12 random nucleotides. Each sample yielded at least 3 million CDR3-containing paired-end reads. First-strand cDNA was synthesized from all RNA with the Mint cDNA synthesis kit, primed by a TRBC-specific oligonucleotide. After uracil-DNA glycosylase treatment, a first 18-cycle PCR used universal primers M1SS and BC2_uni_R on all cDNA. The authors' pipeline ran thus. For normalization, 1 million high-quality reads were randomly selected from each sample, with every read carrying a distinct molecular identifier. Instead of being binned into consensus sequences, reads with shared molecular identifiers were discarded. MiTCR, with a Q25 quality threshold and the strictest error-elimination algorithm, was used for CDR3 identification, clonotype clustering and error correction. A nonparametric unseen species model using Euler transformation provided a lower-bound estimate of total TCR beta diversity. TCRdb passed the public sequencing reads through fastp at Q25 and MiXCR, retaining productive beta sequences. Rows with one shared CDR3 protein collapse into an entry with the most common genes and DNA. TCRdb, not the original authors, processed these V and J calls. This sample comprises about 1.4 million distinct CDR3 sequences, around 59% of them detected only once. The top ten clones comprise roughly 6.3% of the sample.

The CDR3 runs 16 amino acids, cysteine and phenylalanine included. Only the CDR3 portion is preserved as DNA: 48 bases, with reading frame beginning at the first base. Trimming leaves V shorter by 0 bases and J shorter by 5 bases, with the junction holding 9 bases beyond the gene matches. CDR1 and CDR2 are drawn from the germline V gene: LGHNA, YNFKEQ. The V and J segments used are TRBV4-2 and TRBJ2-5; 7 bases in the junction line up with TRBD1. The source material was blood. This sequence originates from a young man in good health. The sequence in DNA is TGTGCCAGCAGCCAAGATCAGGGACAGTTCTCTGAGACCCAGTACTTC. The resulting protein is CASSQDQGQFSETQYF.